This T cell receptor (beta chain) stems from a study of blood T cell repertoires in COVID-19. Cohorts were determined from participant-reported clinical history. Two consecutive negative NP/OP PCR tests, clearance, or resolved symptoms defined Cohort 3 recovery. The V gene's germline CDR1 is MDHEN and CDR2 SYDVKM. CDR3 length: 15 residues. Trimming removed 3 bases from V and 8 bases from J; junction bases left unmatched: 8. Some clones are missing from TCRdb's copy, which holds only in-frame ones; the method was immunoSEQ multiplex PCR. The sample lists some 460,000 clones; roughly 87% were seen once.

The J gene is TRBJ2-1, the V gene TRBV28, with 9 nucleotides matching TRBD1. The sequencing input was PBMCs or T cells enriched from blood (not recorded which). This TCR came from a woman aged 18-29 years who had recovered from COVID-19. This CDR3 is CASSFPDRGVYEQFF. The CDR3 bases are TGTGCCAGCAGTTTTCCGGACAGGGGCGTCTATGAGCAGTTCTTC.